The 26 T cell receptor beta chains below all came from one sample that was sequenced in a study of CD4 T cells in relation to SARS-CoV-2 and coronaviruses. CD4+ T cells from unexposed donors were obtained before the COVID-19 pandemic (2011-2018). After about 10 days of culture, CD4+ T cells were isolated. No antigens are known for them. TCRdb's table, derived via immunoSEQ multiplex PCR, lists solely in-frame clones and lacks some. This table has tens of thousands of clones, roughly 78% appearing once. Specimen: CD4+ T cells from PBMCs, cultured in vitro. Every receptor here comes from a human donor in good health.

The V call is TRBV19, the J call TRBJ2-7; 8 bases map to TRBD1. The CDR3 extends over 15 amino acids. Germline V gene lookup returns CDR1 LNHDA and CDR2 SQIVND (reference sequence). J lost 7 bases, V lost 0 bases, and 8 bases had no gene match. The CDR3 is CASSIEAGGLREQYF. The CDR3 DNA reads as TGTGCCAGTAGTATAGAGGCAGGGGGCCTTAGGGAGCAGTACTTC.

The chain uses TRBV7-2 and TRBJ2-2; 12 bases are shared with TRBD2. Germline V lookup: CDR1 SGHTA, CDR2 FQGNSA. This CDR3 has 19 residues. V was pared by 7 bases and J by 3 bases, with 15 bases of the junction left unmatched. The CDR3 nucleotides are TGTGCCAGCACGCCGTTCTGGCTAGCGGGAGGGGGTGACACCGGGGAGCTGTTTTTT. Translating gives CASTPFWLAGGGDTGELFF.

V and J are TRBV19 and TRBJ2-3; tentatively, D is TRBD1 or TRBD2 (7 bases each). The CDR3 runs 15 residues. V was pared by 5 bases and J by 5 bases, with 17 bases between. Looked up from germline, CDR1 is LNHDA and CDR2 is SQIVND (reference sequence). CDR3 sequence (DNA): TGTGCCAGTAGTTCCCAGGGGGGAGGGGAAGATACGCAGTATTTT. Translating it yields CASSSQGGGEDTQYF. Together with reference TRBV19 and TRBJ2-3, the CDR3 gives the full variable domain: DGGITQSPKYLFRKEGQNVTLSCEQNLNHDAMYWYRQDPGQGLRLIYYSQIVNDFQKGDIAEGYSVSREKKESFPLTVTSAQKNPTAFYLCASSSQGGGEDTQYFGPGTRLTVL.

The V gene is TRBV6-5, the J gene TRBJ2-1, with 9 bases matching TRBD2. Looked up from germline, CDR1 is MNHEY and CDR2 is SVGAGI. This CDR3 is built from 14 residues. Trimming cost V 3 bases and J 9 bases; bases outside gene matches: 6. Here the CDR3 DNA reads TGTGCCAGCAGTTATAATAGCGGGAGTACTGAGCAGTTCTTC. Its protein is CASSYNSGSTEQFF.

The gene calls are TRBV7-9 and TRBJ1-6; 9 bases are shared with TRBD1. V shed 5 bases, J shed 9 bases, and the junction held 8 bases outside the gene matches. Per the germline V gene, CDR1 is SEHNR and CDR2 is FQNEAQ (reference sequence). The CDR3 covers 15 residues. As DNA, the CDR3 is TGTGCCAGCAGCCCGGGACAGGGCGCCGGTTCACCCCTCCACTTT. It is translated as CASSPGQGAGSPLHF. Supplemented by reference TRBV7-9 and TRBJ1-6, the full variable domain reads DTGVSQNPRHKITKRGQNVTFRCDPISEHNRLYWYRQTLGQGPEFLTYFQNEAQLEKSRLLSDRFSAERPKGSFSTLEIQRTEQGDSAMYLCASSPGQGAGSPLHFGNGTRLTVT.

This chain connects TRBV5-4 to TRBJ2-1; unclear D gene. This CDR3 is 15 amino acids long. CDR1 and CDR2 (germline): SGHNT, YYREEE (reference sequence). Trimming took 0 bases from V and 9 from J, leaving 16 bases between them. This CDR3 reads CASSLDPLRVGEQFF. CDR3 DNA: TGTGCCAGCAGCTTGGACCCCCTTCGCGTAGGTGAGCAGTTCTTC.

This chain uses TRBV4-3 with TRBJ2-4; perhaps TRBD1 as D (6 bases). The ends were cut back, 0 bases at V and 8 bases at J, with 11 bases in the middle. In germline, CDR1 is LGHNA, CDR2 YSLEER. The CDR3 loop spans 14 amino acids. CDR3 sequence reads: CASSQDRGWDIQYF. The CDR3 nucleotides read TGCGCCAGCAGCCAAGACAGGGGCTGGGACATTCAGTACTTC.

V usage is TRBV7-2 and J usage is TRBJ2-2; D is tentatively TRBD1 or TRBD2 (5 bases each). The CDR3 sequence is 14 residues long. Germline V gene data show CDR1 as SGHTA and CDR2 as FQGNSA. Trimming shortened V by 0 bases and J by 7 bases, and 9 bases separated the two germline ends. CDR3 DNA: TGTGCCAGCAGCTTAGCCAGGGCGGGCGGGGAGCTGTTTTTT. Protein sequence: CASSLARAGGELFF.

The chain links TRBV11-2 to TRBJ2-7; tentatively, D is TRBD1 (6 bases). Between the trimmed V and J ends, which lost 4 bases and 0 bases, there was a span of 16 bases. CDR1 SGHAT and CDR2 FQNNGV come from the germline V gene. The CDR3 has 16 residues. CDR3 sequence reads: CASSYTDSPSSYEQYF. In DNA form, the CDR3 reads TGTGCCAGCAGCTATACGGACAGTCCTAGCTCCTACGAGCAGTACTTC.

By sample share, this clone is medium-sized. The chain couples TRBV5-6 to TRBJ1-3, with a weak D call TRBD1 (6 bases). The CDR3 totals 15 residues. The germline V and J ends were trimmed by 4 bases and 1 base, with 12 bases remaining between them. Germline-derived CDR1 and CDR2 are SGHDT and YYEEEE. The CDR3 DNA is TGTGCCAGCAGCCGCACAGGGTTTTCTGGAAACACCATATATTTT. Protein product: CASSRTGFSGNTIYF. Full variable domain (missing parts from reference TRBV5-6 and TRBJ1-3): DAGVTQSPTHLIKTRGQQVTLRCSPKSGHDTVSWYQQALGQGPQFIFQYYEEEERQRGNFPDRFSGHQFPNYSSELNVNALLLGDSALYLCASSRTGFSGNTIYFGEGSWLTVV.

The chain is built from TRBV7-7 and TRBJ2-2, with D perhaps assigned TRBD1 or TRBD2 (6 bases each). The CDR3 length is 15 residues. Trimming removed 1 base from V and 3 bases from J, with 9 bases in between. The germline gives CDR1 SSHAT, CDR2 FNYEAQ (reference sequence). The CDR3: CASSLGGADTGELFF. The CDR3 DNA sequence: TGTGCCAGCAGCTTAGGGGGGGCGGACACCGGGGAGCTGTTTTTT.

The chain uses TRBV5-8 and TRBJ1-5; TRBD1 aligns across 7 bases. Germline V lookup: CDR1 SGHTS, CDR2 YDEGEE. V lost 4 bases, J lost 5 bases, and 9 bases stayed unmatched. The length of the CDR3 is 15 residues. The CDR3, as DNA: TGTGCCAGCAGCCCAGGGGGTTTCGAGGATCAGCCCCAGCATTTT. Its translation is CASSPGGFEDQPQHF.

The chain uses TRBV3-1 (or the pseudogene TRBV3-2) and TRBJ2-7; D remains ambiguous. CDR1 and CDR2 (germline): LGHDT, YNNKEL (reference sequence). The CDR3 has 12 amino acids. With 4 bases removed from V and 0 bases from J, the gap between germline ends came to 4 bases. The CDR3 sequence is CASSRVSYEQYF. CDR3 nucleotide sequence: TGTGCCAGCAGCCGAGTCTCCTACGAGCAGTACTTC.

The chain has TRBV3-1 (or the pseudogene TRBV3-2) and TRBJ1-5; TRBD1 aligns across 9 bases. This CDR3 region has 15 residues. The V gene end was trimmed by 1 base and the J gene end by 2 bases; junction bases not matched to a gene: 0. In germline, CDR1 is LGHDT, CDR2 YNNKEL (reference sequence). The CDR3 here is CASSQGDRGNQPQHF. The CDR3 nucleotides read TGTGCCAGCAGCCAAGGGGACAGGGGCAATCAGCCCCAGCATTTT.

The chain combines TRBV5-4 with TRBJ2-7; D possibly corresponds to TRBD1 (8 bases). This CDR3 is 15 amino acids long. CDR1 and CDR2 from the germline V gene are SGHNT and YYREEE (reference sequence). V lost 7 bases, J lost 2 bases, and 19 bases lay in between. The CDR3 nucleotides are TGTGCCAGCCGCCCCGGGGGGACAGGAACCTACGAGCAGTACTTC. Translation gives CASRPGGTGTYEQYF.

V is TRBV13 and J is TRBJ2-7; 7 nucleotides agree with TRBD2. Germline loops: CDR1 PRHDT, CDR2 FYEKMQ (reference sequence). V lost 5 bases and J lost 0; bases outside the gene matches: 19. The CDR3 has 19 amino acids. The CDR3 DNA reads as TGTGCCAGCAGCCCGGACCCTTTGCTAGCGGATAAACCCTCCTACGAGCAGTACTTC. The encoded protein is CASSPDPLLADKPSYEQYF. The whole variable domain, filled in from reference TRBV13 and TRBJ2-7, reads AAGVIQSPRHLIKEKRETATLKCYPIPRHDTVYWYQQGPGQDPQFLISFYEKMQSDKGSIPDRFSAQQFSDYHSELNMSSLELGDSALYFCASSPDPLLADKPSYEQYFGPGTRLTVT.

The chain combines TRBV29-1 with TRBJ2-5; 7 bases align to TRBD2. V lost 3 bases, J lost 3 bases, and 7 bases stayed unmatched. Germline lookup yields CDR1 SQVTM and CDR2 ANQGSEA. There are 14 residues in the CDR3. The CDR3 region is CSVESGGPKETQYF. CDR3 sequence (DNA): TGCAGCGTTGAGTCGGGAGGACCTAAAGAGACCCAGTACTTC.

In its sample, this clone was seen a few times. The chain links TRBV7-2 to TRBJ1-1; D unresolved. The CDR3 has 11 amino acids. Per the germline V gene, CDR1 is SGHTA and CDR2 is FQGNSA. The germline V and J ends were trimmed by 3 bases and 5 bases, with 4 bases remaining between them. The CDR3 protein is CASSFGTEAFF. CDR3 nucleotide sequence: TGTGCCAGCAGCTTTGGAACTGAAGCTTTCTTT.

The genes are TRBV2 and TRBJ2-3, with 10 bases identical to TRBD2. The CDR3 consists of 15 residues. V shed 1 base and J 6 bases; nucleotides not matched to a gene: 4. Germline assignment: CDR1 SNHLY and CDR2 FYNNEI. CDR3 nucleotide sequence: TGTGCCAGCAGTGAAGAGGTACTAGCGGGGGATACGCAGTATTTT. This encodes CASSEEVLAGDTQYF.

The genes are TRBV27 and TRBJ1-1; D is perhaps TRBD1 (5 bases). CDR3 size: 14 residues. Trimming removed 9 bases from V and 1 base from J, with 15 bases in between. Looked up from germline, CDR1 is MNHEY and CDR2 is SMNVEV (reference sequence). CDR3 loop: CASPGTVENTEAFF. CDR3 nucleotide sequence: TGTGCCAGTCCGGGGACCGTCGAGAACACTGAAGCTTTCTTT.

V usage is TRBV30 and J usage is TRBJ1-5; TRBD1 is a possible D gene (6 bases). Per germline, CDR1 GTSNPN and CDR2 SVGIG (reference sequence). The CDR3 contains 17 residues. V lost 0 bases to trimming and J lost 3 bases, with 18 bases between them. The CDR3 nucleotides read TGTGCCTGGAGTGTACGTTCTGGGGGCATCGTCAATCAGCCCCAGCATTTT. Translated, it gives CAWSVRSGGIVNQPQHF.

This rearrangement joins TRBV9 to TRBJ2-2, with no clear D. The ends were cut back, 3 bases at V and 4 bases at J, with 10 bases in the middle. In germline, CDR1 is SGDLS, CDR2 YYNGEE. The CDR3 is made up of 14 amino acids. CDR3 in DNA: TGTGCCAGCAGCGGGGTCGGCCTCACCGGGGAGCTGTTTTTT. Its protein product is CASSGVGLTGELFF. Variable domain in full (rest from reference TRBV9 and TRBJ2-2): DSGVTQTPKHLITATGQRVTLRCSPRSGDLSVYWYQQSLDQGLQFLIQYYNGEERAKGNILERFSAQQFPDLHSELNLSSLELGDSALYFCASSGVGLTGELFFGEGSRLTVL.

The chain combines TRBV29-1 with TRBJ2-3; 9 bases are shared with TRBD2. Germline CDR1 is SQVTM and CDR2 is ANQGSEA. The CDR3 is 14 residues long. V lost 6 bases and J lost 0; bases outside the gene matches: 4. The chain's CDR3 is CSVREGLSTDTQYF. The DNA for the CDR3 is TGCAGCGTGCGGGAGGGACTTAGCACAGATACGCAGTATTTT.

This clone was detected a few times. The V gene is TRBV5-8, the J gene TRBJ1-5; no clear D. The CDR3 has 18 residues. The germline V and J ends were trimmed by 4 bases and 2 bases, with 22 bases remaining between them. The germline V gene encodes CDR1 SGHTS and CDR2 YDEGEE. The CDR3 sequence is CASSPAGTGSGGNQPQHF. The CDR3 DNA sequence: TGTGCCAGCAGCCCGGCGGGAACTGGGAGTGGGGGCAATCAGCCCCAGCATTTT.

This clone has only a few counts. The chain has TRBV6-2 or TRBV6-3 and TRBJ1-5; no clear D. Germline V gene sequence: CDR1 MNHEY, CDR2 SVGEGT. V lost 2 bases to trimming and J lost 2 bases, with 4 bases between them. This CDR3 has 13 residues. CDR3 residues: CASSYLRNQPQHF. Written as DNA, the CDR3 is TGTGCCAGCAGTTACCTCCGCAATCAGCCCCAGCATTTT.

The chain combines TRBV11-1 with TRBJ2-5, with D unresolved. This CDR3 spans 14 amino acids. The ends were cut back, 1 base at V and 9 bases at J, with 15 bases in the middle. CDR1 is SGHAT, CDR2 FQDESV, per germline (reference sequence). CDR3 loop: CASSLDIPPTAQYF. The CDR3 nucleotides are TGTGCCAGCAGCTTAGATATTCCCCCCACGGCCCAGTACTTC.